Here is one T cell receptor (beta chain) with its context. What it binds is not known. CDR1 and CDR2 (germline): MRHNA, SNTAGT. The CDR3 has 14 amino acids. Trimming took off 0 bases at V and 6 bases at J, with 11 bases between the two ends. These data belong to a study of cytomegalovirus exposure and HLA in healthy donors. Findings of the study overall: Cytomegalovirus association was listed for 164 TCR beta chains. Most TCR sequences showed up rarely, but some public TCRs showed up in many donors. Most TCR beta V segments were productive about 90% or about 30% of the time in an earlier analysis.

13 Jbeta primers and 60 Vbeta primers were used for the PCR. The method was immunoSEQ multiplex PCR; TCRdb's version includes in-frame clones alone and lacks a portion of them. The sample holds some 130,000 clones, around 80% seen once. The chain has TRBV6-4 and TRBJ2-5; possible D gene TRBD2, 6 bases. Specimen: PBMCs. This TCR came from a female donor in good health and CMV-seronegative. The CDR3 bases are TGTGCCAGCAGTGACTCCCCAGGGAGGAAGACCCAGTACTTC. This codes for CASSDSPGRKTQYF.